The 13 T cell receptor beta chains below all came from one sample that was sequenced in a study of cytomegalovirus exposure and HLA in healthy donors (dated by TCRdb to the late 2010s). The library was made by the immunoSEQ multiplex PCR assay. For the multiplex PCR, a mixture combining 60 forward primers for TCR Vbeta segments and 13 reverse primers for TCR Jbeta segments was used. TCRdb retrieved this table from immuneACCESS and kept in-frame rearrangements only. Not all clones are present; in checked studies, unresolved V genes account for under half, and no reason is known for the remainder. The table for this sample lists more than 85,000 clones; approximately 71% of them were counted only once. The ten largest clonotypes hold about 8.4% of the sample. The sequencing input was PBMCs. Receptors were obtained from a middle-aged man in good health and CMV-seronegative.

The rearrangement links TRBV7-8 to TRBJ1-1; D remains unclear. V shed 5 bases and J shed 11 bases, with 12 bases lying between them. The CDR3 has 11 residues. Germline V gene data show CDR1 as SGHVS and CDR2 as FQNEAQ. CDR3 sequence (DNA): TGTGCCAGCAGCCTCGGACTCGGGGCTTTCTTT. Protein: CASSLGLGAFF.

The chain has TRBV7-2 and TRBJ2-6; TRBD1 aligns across 7 bases. CDR3 length equals 15 residues. Germline lookup yields CDR1 SGHTA and CDR2 FQGNSA. After removal of 7 bases from V and 2 bases from J, the junction contained 5 bases not matched to a gene. This CDR3 reads CASTLQGAGANVLTF. Written as DNA, the CDR3 is TGTGCCAGCACCCTCCAGGGGGCTGGGGCCAACGTCCTGACTTTC. Complete variable domain (other parts from reference TRBV7-2 and TRBJ2-6): GAGVSQSPSNKVTEKGKDVELRCDPISGHTALYWYRQSLGQGLEFLIYFQGNSAPDKSGLPSDRFSAERTGGSVSTLTIQRTQQEDSAVYLCASTLQGAGANVLTFGAGSRLTVL.

This chain joins TRBV6-5 and TRBJ1-1; D is undetermined. The CDR3 spans 13 residues. CDR1 MNHEY and CDR2 SVGAGI come from the germline V gene. Between the trimmed V and J ends, which lost 8 bases and 3 bases, there was a span of 13 bases. Here the CDR3 DNA reads TGTGCCAGCGCCCCTTTTCGGGACACTGAAGCTTTCTTT. Translating gives CASAPFRDTEAFF.

This rearrangement joins TRBV9 to TRBJ2-3, with a weak D call TRBD1 (7 bases). Germline V gene data show CDR1 as SGDLS and CDR2 as YYNGEE. CDR3 length: 15 amino acids. Trimming removed 4 bases from V and 0 bases from J, with 12 bases in between. The DNA for the CDR3 is TGTGCCAGCAGCTCAGGGGGGTATAGCACAGATACGCAGTATTTT. Its translation is CASSSGGYSTDTQYF.

The chain uses TRBV5-1 and TRBJ1-4, with 7 bases identical to TRBD1. Per the germline V gene, CDR1 is SGHRS and CDR2 is YFSETQ. CDR3 length equals 17 residues. V trimming: 1 base; J trimming: 7 bases; junction bases outside the gene matches: 13. The CDR3 nucleotides read TGCGCCAGCAGCTTGATGGGTCGACATCAGGGGGGTGAAAAACTGTTTTTT. Its protein product is CASSLMGRHQGGEKLFF.

This clone was counted once. The chain links TRBV27 to TRBJ2-7; possible D gene TRBD1, 6 bases. Deletions cut 6 bases from V and 3 bases from J, with 12 bases between. Germline lookup yields CDR1 MNHEY and CDR2 SMNVEV (reference sequence). The CDR3 has 13 residues. CDR3 DNA sequence: TGTGCCAGCAGCCCCCAACAGGGCTACGAGCAGTACTTC. Protein sequence: CASSPQQGYEQYF.

The chain joins TRBV25-1 to TRBJ1-3; D not resolved. Germline assignment: CDR1 MGHDK and CDR2 SYGVNS. Trimming took 0 bases from V and 4 from J, leaving 19 bases between them. CDR3 size: 18 residues. The chain's CDR3 is CASSEYFSLGGEGNTIYF. The CDR3 DNA follows: TGTGCCAGCAGTGAATATTTTAGTTTAGGAGGCGAGGGAAACACCATATATTTT.

The V and J genes are TRBV4-1 and TRBJ2-3; 7 bases fit TRBD2. The V gene's germline CDR1 is MGHRA and CDR2 YSYEKL. The trim removed 2 bases at V and 1 base at J, leaving 12 bases unmatched. The CDR3 loop spans 18 amino acids. CDR3 amino acids: CASSQPDPTSRGTDTQYF. The CDR3 coding sequence is TGCGCCAGCAGCCAACCAGACCCGACTAGCCGGGGCACAGATACGCAGTATTTT.

CDR3 sequence reads: CRAGQNEAFF. The CDR3 DNA is TGCAGGGCAGGGCAAAATGAAGCTTTCTTT. The gene calls are TRBV20-1 and TRBJ1-1, with D perhaps TRBD1 (5 bases). Germline V lookup: CDR1 DFQATT, CDR2 SNEGSKA (reference sequence). The length of the CDR3 is 10 residues.

This chain uses TRBV4-1 with TRBJ1-5; unclear D gene. This CDR3 is 14 amino acids long. The V gene's germline CDR1 is MGHRA and CDR2 YSYEKL. V lost 3 bases, J lost 0 bases, and 6 bases lay in between. The CDR3 sequence: CASSQTYSNQPQHF. Here the CDR3 DNA reads TGCGCCAGCAGCCAGACATATAGCAATCAGCCCCAGCATTTT.

The V and J genes are TRBV19 and TRBJ2-5; 8 bases fit TRBD1. CDR1 and CDR2 from the germline V gene are LNHDA and SQIVND (reference sequence). The ends lost 6 bases at V and 3 bases at J; junction bases unmatched: 3. CDR3 length: 13 residues. The CDR3 DNA reads TGTGCCAGTAGCCTGGACAGGGAAGAGACCCAGTACTTC. Protein product: CASSLDREETQYF.

The chain employs TRBV6-4 and TRBJ2-7, with TRBD1 as a possible D gene (5 bases). This CDR3 has 16 amino acids. Germline V gene lookup returns CDR1 MRHNA and CDR2 SNTAGT. The V and J ends lost 3 bases and 1 base respectively, with 16 bases between them. The CDR3: CASSDLATGHSYEQYF. Here the CDR3 DNA reads TGTGCCAGCAGTGATTTGGCAACAGGTCATTCCTACGAGCAGTACTTC.

The chain employs TRBV6-5 and TRBJ2-7, with 10 nucleotides matching TRBD1. The germline gives CDR1 MNHEY, CDR2 SVGAGI. The CDR3 contains 15 residues. V trimming: 5 bases; J trimming: 2 bases; junction bases outside the gene matches: 6. The CDR3 DNA follows: TGTGCCAGCAGTACTACCGGGACAGGGGCCTACGAGCAGTACTTC. Its translation is CASSTTGTGAYEQYF.